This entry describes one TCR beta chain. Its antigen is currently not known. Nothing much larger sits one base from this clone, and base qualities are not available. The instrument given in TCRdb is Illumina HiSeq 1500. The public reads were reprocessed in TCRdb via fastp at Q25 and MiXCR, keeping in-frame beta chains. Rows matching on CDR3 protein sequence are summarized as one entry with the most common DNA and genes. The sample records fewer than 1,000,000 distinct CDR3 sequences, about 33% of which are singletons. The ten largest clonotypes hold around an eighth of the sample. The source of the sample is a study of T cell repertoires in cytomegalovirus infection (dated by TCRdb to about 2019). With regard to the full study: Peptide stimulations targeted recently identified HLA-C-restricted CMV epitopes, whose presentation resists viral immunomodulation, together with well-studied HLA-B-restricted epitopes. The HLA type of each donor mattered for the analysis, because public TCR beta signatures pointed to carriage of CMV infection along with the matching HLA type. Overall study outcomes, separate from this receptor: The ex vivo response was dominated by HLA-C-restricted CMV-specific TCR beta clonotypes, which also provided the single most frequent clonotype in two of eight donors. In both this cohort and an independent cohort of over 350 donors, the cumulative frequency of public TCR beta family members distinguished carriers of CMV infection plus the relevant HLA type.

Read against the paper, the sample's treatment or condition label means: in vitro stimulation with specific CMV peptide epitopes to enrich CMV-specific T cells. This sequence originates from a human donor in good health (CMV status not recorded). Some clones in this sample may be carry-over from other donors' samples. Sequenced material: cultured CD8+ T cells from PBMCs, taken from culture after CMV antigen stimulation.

The CDR3 protein: CASTPQRAGYNEQFF. Read as DNA, the sequence is TGTGCCAGCACTCCCCAGCGGGCGGGCTACAATGAGCAGTTCTTC. Recombination connected TRBV12-3 or TRBV12-4 to TRBJ2-1, with TRBD2 as a weak D call on 6 bases. The CDR3, cysteine through phenylalanine, is 15 amino acids long. Only the CDR3 part of the read is kept: 45 bases, read in frame from the first base. V is cut by 7 bases and J by 3 bases, and the space between the germline ends is 16 bases.